This is a list of T cell receptor beta chains from one sample in a study of blood T cell repertoires in COVID-19. Only in-frame clones appear in the TCRdb table, and some are missing; sequencing was by immunoSEQ multiplex PCR. The table records around 310,000 clones, around 92% of them present only once. What was sequenced was PBMCs or T cells enriched from blood (not recorded which). These TCRs come from a young woman who had recovered from COVID-19. The CDR3 runs from the conserved cysteine through the conserved F or W. The D gene is left open where the match is weak. Some rows have no size entry. The others give once, few or many, or a class for an expanded clone.

j_call: TRBJ2-2; d_call: TRBD1; clone_size: NA; v_call: TRBV11-2; cdr3_nt: TGTGCCAGCAGCTTCCCCACGGGACAGGGCCCCACCGGGGAGCTGTTTTTT; cdr3_aa: CASSFPTGQGPTGELFF
j_call: TRBJ2-2; d_call: NA; clone_size: NA; v_call: TRBV10-1; cdr3_nt: TGCGCCAGCAGTGAACAGGGTAACACCGGGGAGCTGTTTTTT; cdr3_aa: CASSEQGNTGELFF
j_call: TRBJ1-2; d_call: NA; clone_size: NA; v_call: TRBV25-1; cdr3_nt: TGTGCCAGCAGTGGGAACAGCTATGGCTACACCTTC; cdr3_aa: CASSGNSYGYTF
j_call: TRBJ2-7; d_call: TRBD2; clone_size: NA; v_call: TRBV15; cdr3_nt: TGTGCCACCAGCAGCACTAGCGGGAGTCACTCCTCTGACGAGCAGTACTTC; cdr3_aa: CATSSTSGSHSSDEQYF
j_call: TRBJ1-2; d_call: NA; clone_size: NA; v_call: TRBV7-9; cdr3_nt: TGTGCCAGCAGCTTAGGAGTGGGGGACACACTCTTCTATGGCTACACCTTC; cdr3_aa: CASSLGVGDTLFYGYTF
j_call: TRBJ2-7; d_call: TRBD2; clone_size: NA; v_call: TRBV15; cdr3_nt: TGTGCCACCAGCGCGGGGGGGGGAACCTACGAGCAGTACTTC; cdr3_aa: CATSAGGGTYEQYF
j_call: TRBJ2-6; d_call: TRBD1; clone_size: once; v_call: TRBV5-1; cdr3_nt: TGCGCCAGCAGCGCACCCGGGACAGTTTACTCTGGGGCCAACGTCCTGACTTTC; cdr3_aa: CASSAPGTVYSGANVLTF
j_call: TRBJ1-2; d_call: NA; clone_size: once; v_call: TRBV30; cdr3_nt: TGTGCCTGGAGTGTCACAGGGCCTAGACTGTCGGAAGACACCTTC; cdr3_aa: CAWSVTGPRLSEDTF
j_call: TRBJ2-7; d_call: TRBD2; clone_size: NA; v_call: TRBV15; cdr3_nt: TGTGCCACCAGAGTTAGCGGGAGGGCCCATGGCGAGCAGTACTTC; cdr3_aa: CATRVSGRAHGEQYF
j_call: TRBJ1-2; d_call: NA; clone_size: NA; v_call: TRBV11-1; cdr3_nt: TGTGCCAGCAGCCACGATGACTTGGGCTACACCTTC; cdr3_aa: CASSHDDLGYTF
j_call: TRBJ2-7; d_call: NA; clone_size: NA; v_call: TRBV28; cdr3_nt: TGTGCCAGCAGTTTAGTAGCGGACTTGTCCTACGAGCAGTACTTC; cdr3_aa: CASSLVADLSYEQYF
j_call: TRBJ1-6; d_call: TRBD1; clone_size: once; v_call: TRBV7-6; cdr3_nt: TGTGCCAGCAGATCCCTCCCGCCGGGACAGGTTTATAATTCACCCCTCCACTTT; cdr3_aa: CASRSLPPGQVYNSPLHF
j_call: TRBJ2-1; d_call: TRBD2; clone_size: NA; v_call: TRBV9; cdr3_nt: TGTGCCAGCAGCGTAACCTTGGTTCCGATAAGCGGGAGTGCTGAGCAGTTCTTC; cdr3_aa: CASSVTLVPISGSAEQFF
j_call: TRBJ1-6; d_call: TRBD1; clone_size: NA; v_call: TRBV27; cdr3_nt: TGTGCCAGCAGGGGGGGACAGGTTTGGAATTCACCCCTCCACTTT; cdr3_aa: CASRGGQVWNSPLHF
j_call: TRBJ2-1; d_call: NA; clone_size: NA; v_call: TRBV6-5; cdr3_nt: TGTGCCAGCAGTTACTCATCAGCGGGTCTATACAATGAGCAGTTCTTC; cdr3_aa: CASSYSSAGLYNEQFF
j_call: TRBJ2-7; d_call: TRBD1; clone_size: NA; v_call: TRBV7-3; cdr3_nt: TGTGCCAGCAGCGAAAGGGGGCGCGTTACCGACGAGCAGTACTTC; cdr3_aa: CASSERGRVTDEQYF
j_call: TRBJ2-7; d_call: TRBD2; clone_size: NA; v_call: TRBV18; cdr3_nt: TGTGCCAGCTCACCACTAGCGGGAGCCATTTACGAGCAGTACTTC; cdr3_aa: CASSPLAGAIYEQYF
j_call: TRBJ2-1; d_call: NA; clone_size: NA; v_call: TRBV28; cdr3_nt: TGTGCCAGCAGTTACCCGGACATCTACTCCTACAATGAGCAGTTCTTC; cdr3_aa: CASSYPDIYSYNEQFF
j_call: TRBJ2-7; d_call: TRBD1; clone_size: NA; v_call: TRBV7-2; cdr3_nt: TGTGCCAGCAGCTTGGGACAGCACGCCTACGAGCAGTACTTC; cdr3_aa: CASSLGQHAYEQYF
j_call: TRBJ2-7; d_call: TRBD2; clone_size: NA; v_call: TRBV18; cdr3_nt: TGTGCCAGCTCACCAATGTGGCGGGAGGGCCCCTACGAGCAGTACTTC; cdr3_aa: CASSPMWREGPYEQYF
j_call: TRBJ1-5; d_call: NA; clone_size: NA; v_call: TRBV28; cdr3_nt: TGTGCCAGCAGTTTGGCTCTACGGGTCGGGCAGCCCCAGCATTTT; cdr3_aa: CASSLALRVGQPQHF
j_call: TRBJ2-5; d_call: TRBD2; clone_size: NA; v_call: TRBV30; cdr3_nt: TGTGCCTGGTTGATGGGAGGGGAGACCCAGTACTTC; cdr3_aa: CAWLMGGETQYF
j_call: TRBJ1-5; d_call: NA; clone_size: NA; v_call: TRBV18; cdr3_nt: TGTGCCAGCTCCACAACAGCGGGGGCGGTGCAGCCCCAGCATTTT; cdr3_aa: CASSTTAGAVQPQHF
j_call: TRBJ1-1; d_call: NA; clone_size: NA; v_call: TRBV6-4; cdr3_nt: TGTGCCAGCATGAAACCGGGTCTGAACACTGAAGCTTTCTTT; cdr3_aa: CASMKPGLNTEAFF
j_call: TRBJ2-3; d_call: NA; clone_size: NA; v_call: TRBV4-1; cdr3_nt: TGCGCCAGCAGCCGCGGGACAGATACGCAGTATTTT; cdr3_aa: CASSRGTDTQYF
j_call: TRBJ2-6; d_call: NA; clone_size: NA; v_call: TRBV10-1; cdr3_nt: TGCGCCAGCAAGCTGGCGGACACCTATGTCCTGACTTTC; cdr3_aa: CASKLADTYVLTF
j_call: TRBJ1-5; d_call: NA; clone_size: few; v_call: TRBV28; cdr3_nt: TGTGCCAGCAGCGAAAGGTTAGGAGATCAGCCCCAGCATTTT; cdr3_aa: CASSERLGDQPQHF
j_call: TRBJ2-5; d_call: NA; clone_size: NA; v_call: TRBV12-3/TRBV12-4; cdr3_nt: TGTGCCAGCAGCCGAGACAGTGGGGGGTCCCAGTACTTC; cdr3_aa: CASSRDSGGSQYF
j_call: TRBJ2-1; d_call: NA; clone_size: NA; v_call: TRBV19; cdr3_nt: TGTGCCAGTAGTATTCCCTTCCAGGGGAGAGGAGCGGGATCCTACAATGAGCAGTTCTTC; cdr3_aa: CASSIPFQGRGAGSYNEQFF
j_call: TRBJ2-7; d_call: NA; clone_size: once; v_call: TRBV10-3; cdr3_nt: TGTGCCATCAGCATAACTAGTAACGGTGGCGAGCAGTACTTC; cdr3_aa: CAISITSNGGEQYF
j_call: TRBJ1-2; d_call: NA; clone_size: NA; v_call: TRBV4-1; cdr3_nt: TGCGCCAGCAGCCAAGAGGGAGGAGTGGGACGTGTCTATGGCTACACCTTC; cdr3_aa: CASSQEGGVGRVYGYTF
j_call: TRBJ2-3; d_call: TRBD2; clone_size: NA; v_call: TRBV28; cdr3_nt: TGTGCCAGCAGACGGGCCTGGACTAGCAGTTACACAGATACGCAGTATTTT; cdr3_aa: CASRRAWTSSYTDTQYF
j_call: TRBJ1-6; d_call: TRBD1; clone_size: NA; v_call: TRBV28; cdr3_nt: TGTGCCAGCAGTTTCCAGGCAGGGGGACGGGCCCTCCACTTT; cdr3_aa: CASSFQAGGRALHF
j_call: TRBJ2-3; d_call: TRBD2; clone_size: NA; v_call: TRBV5-1; cdr3_nt: TGCGCCAGCAGCTTGGTGACTAGCGGGAGCACAGATACGCAGTATTTT; cdr3_aa: CASSLVTSGSTDTQYF
j_call: TRBJ1-1; d_call: TRBD1; clone_size: few; v_call: TRBV28; cdr3_nt: TGTGCCAGCAGTTCGTACAGGGGAACTGAAGCTTTCTTT; cdr3_aa: CASSSYRGTEAFF
j_call: TRBJ2-1; d_call: TRBD2; clone_size: NA; v_call: TRBV4-1; cdr3_nt: TGCGCCAGCAGCCAAGTTGCTAGCGGGGCCTCCTACAATGAGCAGTTCTTC; cdr3_aa: CASSQVASGASYNEQFF
j_call: TRBJ1-2; d_call: NA; clone_size: NA; v_call: TRBV7-9; cdr3_nt: TGTGCCCTCGGAGCGGGGCACTATGGCTACACCTTC; cdr3_aa: CALGAGHYGYTF
j_call: TRBJ1-1; d_call: NA; clone_size: NA; v_call: TRBV25-1; cdr3_nt: TGTGCCACTCGCGGGAACACTGAAGCTTTCTTT; cdr3_aa: CATRGNTEAFF
j_call: TRBJ2-3; d_call: NA; clone_size: NA; v_call: TRBV13; cdr3_nt: TGTGCCAGCAGCTTACAGACAGATACGCAGTATTTT; cdr3_aa: CASSLQTDTQYF
j_call: TRBJ1-1; d_call: TRBD1; clone_size: NA; v_call: TRBV7-9; cdr3_nt: TGTGCCAGCAGCTTATATCGGCAGGGGGTCGCTTTCTTT; cdr3_aa: CASSLYRQGVAFF
j_call: TRBJ1-3; d_call: TRBD1; clone_size: NA; v_call: TRBV19; cdr3_nt: TGTGCCTCGACAGGGAACTCTGGAAACACCATATATTTT; cdr3_aa: CASTGNSGNTIYF
j_call: TRBJ1-4; d_call: NA; clone_size: NA; v_call: TRBV29-1; cdr3_nt: TGCAGCGTCGTCGTTGGCAGTGATGAAAAACTGTTTTTT; cdr3_aa: CSVVVGSDEKLFF
j_call: TRBJ2-4; d_call: NA; clone_size: NA; v_call: TRBV10-3; cdr3_nt: TGTGCCACCGGACGTTCGGGAGACAACAAAAACATTCAGTACTTC; cdr3_aa: CATGRSGDNKNIQYF
j_call: TRBJ1-1; d_call: TRBD1; clone_size: NA; v_call: TRBV7-4; cdr3_nt: TGTGCCAGCAGCCCCAGCGACAGGGTCAAAGCTTTCTTT; cdr3_aa: CASSPSDRVKAFF
j_call: TRBJ2-7; d_call: TRBD2; clone_size: NA; v_call: TRBV11-1; cdr3_nt: TGTGCCAGCAGCCAATTAGCGGGAACGTACGAGCAGTACTTC; cdr3_aa: CASSQLAGTYEQYF
j_call: TRBJ1-1; d_call: TRBD1; clone_size: NA; v_call: TRBV10-3; cdr3_nt: TGTGCCATCAGTGAGTCAGGGACAGGGGCGAATGAAGCTTTCTTT; cdr3_aa: CAISESGTGANEAFF
j_call: TRBJ2-7; d_call: TRBD1; clone_size: NA; v_call: TRBV10-1; cdr3_nt: TGCGCCAGCAGTGACTCGTGGACAGGGGATTTTGACGAGCAGTACTTC; cdr3_aa: CASSDSWTGDFDEQYF
j_call: TRBJ2-7; d_call: TRBD1; clone_size: NA; v_call: TRBV15; cdr3_nt: TGTGCCACCAGGAACAGGGGGTTCGACGAGCAGTACTTC; cdr3_aa: CATRNRGFDEQYF
j_call: TRBJ2-1; d_call: TRBD2; clone_size: NA; v_call: TRBV4-2; cdr3_nt: TGTGCCAGCAGCCAAGACCATCGGGAGGAAAAGTTCTTC; cdr3_aa: CASSQDHREEKFF
j_call: TRBJ1-2; d_call: NA; clone_size: NA; v_call: TRBV3-1/TRBV3-2; cdr3_nt: TGTGCCAGCAGCCGGGGGGTGACCCAAGGCTATGGCTACACCTTC; cdr3_aa: CASSRGVTQGYGYTF
j_call: TRBJ2-1; d_call: TRBD2; clone_size: NA; v_call: TRBV29-1; cdr3_nt: TGCAGCGCTGTGACTAGCGAGGGGGGGAGAGAGCAGTTCTTC; cdr3_aa: CSAVTSEGGREQFF
j_call: TRBJ2-3; d_call: NA; clone_size: NA; v_call: TRBV19; cdr3_nt: TGTGCCAGTAGAACAGGGGGAGCGGGGACAGATACGCAGTATTTT; cdr3_aa: CASRTGGAGTDTQYF
j_call: TRBJ2-7; d_call: TRBD2; clone_size: NA; v_call: TRBV27; cdr3_nt: TGTGCCACCAAACTAGCGGGGGGGCATTACGAGCAGTACTTC; cdr3_aa: CATKLAGGHYEQYF
j_call: TRBJ2-7; d_call: NA; clone_size: NA; v_call: TRBV13; cdr3_nt: TGTGCCAGCAGCTTAGGGGGGCCCGGGGGCGAGCAGTACTTC; cdr3_aa: CASSLGGPGGEQYF
j_call: TRBJ2-7; d_call: TRBD1; clone_size: once; v_call: TRBV5-1; cdr3_nt: TGCGCCAGCAGCTTGGGGGACAGGGAGTCCTACGAGCAGTACTTC; cdr3_aa: CASSLGDRESYEQYF
j_call: TRBJ2-1; d_call: TRBD2; clone_size: NA; v_call: TRBV11-2; cdr3_nt: TGTGCCAGCAGCCCTAGACTAGCGGGTTCCAATGAGCAGTTCTTC; cdr3_aa: CASSPRLAGSNEQFF
j_call: TRBJ2-2; d_call: TRBD2; clone_size: NA; v_call: TRBV28; cdr3_nt: TGTGCCAGCAGTTTAATCCGTTTCGGGAGGGGCCAACCGAGATACACCGGGGAGCTGTTTTTT; cdr3_aa: CASSLIRFGRGQPRYTGELFF
j_call: TRBJ2-3; d_call: NA; clone_size: NA; v_call: TRBV19; cdr3_nt: TGTGCCAGTAGTATGGCATCAGGGGGGACAGATACGCAGTATTTT; cdr3_aa: CASSMASGGTDTQYF